This T cell receptor (beta chain) was found in a study of blood T cell repertoires in COVID-19 (dated by TCRdb to about 2020). Describing the broader study: Samples covering the acute and convalescent phases of COVID-19 were provided by collaborators in the United States, Italy and Spain. Samples were obtained from the ongoing ImmuneRACE study (first 160 participants) and from 1,000 to 1,500 subjects provided by 6 global collaborators. The repertoires were made available in a free public database intended to serve as a resource for research on the immune response to SARS-CoV-2. Sample metadata almost always included a de-identified subject ID, COVID-19 status, age in years and sex. Where HLA class I and class II types were available, the types were taken from metadata supplied by the sample provider, not from assay-based typing. The dataset comprised deeply sampled blood TCRbeta repertoires from subjects exposed to, actively infected with, or recovered from COVID-19. The prospective study material was composed of cDNA or gDNA derived from T cells, B-cell-depleted T cells, or PBMCs.

At the junction V is shortened by 2 bases and J by 5 bases, with 9 bases in between. From the cysteine through the phenylalanine, the CDR3 covers 13 amino acids. The read is trimmed to its CDR3 DNA, 39 bases read in frame from base 1. From a lookup of the germline V gene, CDR1 and CDR2 are SGHAT and FQNNGV. The immunoSEQ Assay, a bias-controlled multiplex PCR, was used to amplify TCRbeta CDR3 regions from genomic DNA. The source study handled its data this way. The number of nucleated cells in each sample was estimated by amplification of reference gene primers within the assay. To quantify the absolute abundance of each unique TCRbeta CDR3 rearrangement, sequence reads were collapsed and filtered. For each sample, productive Simpson clonality was calculated as the square root of Simpson's diversity index over productive rearrangements. This immuneACCESS table, as held by TCRdb, lists in-frame sequences with V and J called but not all clones. Of the missing ones, under half trace to an unresolved V gene in checked studies; the others have no known cause. The DNA was the basis for D and trimming; V, J and clone size are from that table. The sample records under 250,000 clones, roughly nine tenths of which are singletons. Of the sample, less than 7.5% falls within the top ten clones.

Concerning this clone: The clone's antigen remains unknown. Base qualities are not provided; no much larger clone lies one nucleotide away.

Study-level results and caveats: The quantity of clinical and demographic metadata differed by source and by participant and was supplied without curation.

A second Seattle source provided samples from volunteer blood donors who had recovered from COVID-19. Whole blood was collected in K2EDTA tubes by collaborating institutions according to the institutions' own protocols. Collaborator samples were shipped for TCRbeta analysis as frozen whole blood, isolated PBMCs, or DNA extracted from either sample type. This clonotype originated in a man in his sixties who had recovered from COVID-19. Sequencing was carried out using peripheral blood. The rearrangement joined TRBV11-2 to TRBJ2-5, with the D gene uncertain. The CDR3 here reads CASSLRYWETQYF. The DNA reads TGTGCCAGCAGCTTACGATACTGGGAGACCCAGTACTTC.